This TCR beta chain is drawn from a study of T-cell memory formation after mild COVID-19. Using its own MiXCR run on the 5' RACE reads, TCRdb lists one record per CDR3 protein. The sample gives about 400,000 distinct CDR3 sequences, 23% of which show up once; over 10% is in the top ten. Of note for this clonotype: Its antigen is not identified.

Study-level findings and limits: Nothing showed for sure that second-wave clones peaking on day 37 were SARS-CoV-2 specific. Clones that got smaller from day 15 to 85 had even CD4/CD8, while clones growing later tipped toward CD4+. Contracting CD4+ clones lay largely in CM and EM, with CD8+ ones residing in EMRA.

Germline V gene sequence: CDR1 SGHTA, CDR2 FQGTGA. Trimming removed 2 bases from V and 3 bases from J, with 7 bases in between. This CDR3 contains 13 residues. The rearrangement uses TRBV7-3 and TRBJ2-5, with D hard to call. Sequencing was performed on PBMCs or a T cell subset sorted from them (not recorded which). This TCR came from an adult woman who had mild COVID-19 (a few samples of this study predate the infection). Cell type and time point are not known. CDR3 DNA sequence: TGTGCCAGCAGCTTATACGCTGAAGAGACCCAGTACTTC. This codes for CASSLYAEETQYF.